This T cell receptor (beta chain) derives from a study of T cell responses to AZD1222 COVID-19 vaccine (TCRdb year 2021). A note on the overall study: AZD1222 recipients whose second dose came at about 4 weeks and those whose second dose came at about 12 weeks were combined into one group, since spike-specific TCR depth and breadth did not differ between the two schedules. TCR sequencing was performed for 230 to 250 trial participants, of whom 200 to 220 were given two doses of AZD1222 and about 25 were given two doses of MenACWY control vaccine. Trial participants were enrolled by age into subgroups of 18-55, 56-69 and 70-plus years, and about 150, 27 and 61 TCR-sequenced participants, respectively, were included in these subgroups. The study at large found these results: The 56-69-year group was small, and its depth increase did not reach significance, likely because of low power. The vaccine-associated CD4 TCRs covered the entire spike protein, and the dominant responses fell in regions 160-218 and 743-854. Because no samples from the day 14 peak response were available, repertoires could be characterized only after the peak T cell response. Epitopes outside the regions mutated in the B.1.351 and B.1.1.7 variants were reportedly recognized by nearly half of the unique spike-specific TCRs. After two AZD1222 doses, both the breadth and the depth of spike-specific TCRs were significantly higher than at day 0 and than in MenACWY recipients. Only five to seven AZD1222 recipients were SARS-CoV-2 seropositive at baseline, limiting conclusions about previously exposed vaccinees. Participants were mostly white British, with more females than males. The authors suggested clonal diversity may have been underestimated.

This clone was seen just once. Its binding antigen is unknown. Base qualities are missing; no much larger clone stands one base away. The CDR3 regions of human TCRbeta chains were analyzed by immunosequencing. The authors' pipeline ran thus. Repertoire TCRs were matched against a reference library of SARS-CoV-2-specific TCRs generated with the MIRA antigen-specificity platform. Breadth was defined as the fraction of unique TCRs that were SARS-CoV-2-associated. Depth was defined as the fraction of total T cells that were SARS-CoV-2-associated. Using the MIRA data, each spike-specific TCR was mapped to the spike region that the TCR reacts to and placed in a CD4 or CD8 class. Log10-transformed breadth and depth values were compared by one-way ANOVA with Sidak's multiple comparisons tests. Held by TCRdb, this immuneACCESS table contains in-frame sequences only and omits some clones. Under half of the omission traces to an unresolved V gene where checked; the cause of the rest is unknown. The DNA gave D and trimming, while V, J and clone size come from that table. In all, the sample holds around 150,000 clones, and about 93% of those were seen once. The ten largest clones represent roughly 1.2% of the sample.

Read against the paper, the sample's time point label means: baseline before first vaccination. Vaccinee samples were obtained from the UK trials COV001 and COV002, which included a single-blind randomized controlled phase 2/3 trial of AZD1222 (ChAdOx1 nCoV-19) in healthy adults. For TCRbeta chain sequencing, PBMC samples from trial participants were taken at day 0 and at day 28 after the second dose. The CDR3 starts with the cysteine, ends with the phenylalanine, and has 14 residues. Only the CDR3 part of the read is kept: 42 bases, read in frame from the first base. A distance of 7 bases separates the germline ends of V and J, which lose 0 bases and 2 bases respectively. CDR1 MGHRA and CDR2 YSYEKL were looked up in the germline V gene.

Material: peripheral blood, obtained on day 0 of AZD1222 vaccination. This receptor was identified in an adult in good health. This chain joins TRBV4-1 to TRBJ1-1; a tentative D call is TRBD1 (5 bases match). CDR3 sequence: CASSQEDTNTEAFF. The DNA reads TGCGCCAGCAGCCAAGAGGACACTAACACTGAAGCTTTCTTT.